The 32 T cell receptor beta chains below come from one sample, sequenced in a study of a mutant IDH1 vaccine in newly diagnosed glioma. Noted time point: baseline, week 1 (first vaccination visit). Documented treatment: pre-vaccination baseline after standard-of-care therapy. Measured with immunoSEQ multiplex PCR; TCRdb has only the in-frame clones, and not every one. Of about 68,000 clones listed, 79% were seen once; the top ten hold more than 8%. The sample consisted of PBMCs, taken from a glioma patient treated with radiotherapy, temozolomide or both. The receptors stem from a middle-aged man with glioma.

The genes are TRBV5-6 and TRBJ1-2; unclear D gene. V dropped 0 bases and J dropped 4 bases, with 13 bases sitting between them. Germline V gene lookup returns CDR1 SGHDT and CDR2 YYEEEE. This CDR3 region has 15 residues. The CDR3 DNA follows: TGTGCCAGCAGCTTGGCCGAGGCGGGATTCTATGGCTACACCTTC. Its translation is CASSLAEAGFYGYTF. The whole variable domain, filled in from reference TRBV5-6 and TRBJ1-2, reads DAGVTQSPTHLIKTRGQQVTLRCSPKSGHDTVSWYQQALGQGPQFIFQYYEEEERQRGNFPDRFSGHQFPNYSSELNVNALLLGDSALYLCASSLAEAGFYGYTFGSGTRLTVV.

This clone appeared a single time. V is TRBV5-1 and J is TRBJ1-1; D unresolved. CDR1 SGHRS and CDR2 YFSETQ come from the germline V gene. The CDR3 runs to 14 residues. V lost 5 bases to trimming and J lost 1 base, with 12 bases between them. CDR3 loop: CASRPFSENTEAFF. As DNA, the CDR3 is TGCGCCAGCAGGCCCTTCAGTGAGAACACTGAAGCTTTCTTT.

Written as DNA, the CDR3 is TGTGCCTGGGGAAAAGAGTGGCAGGGGGCAGATACGCAGTATTTT. Translating it yields CAWGKEWQGADTQYF. The rearrangement joins TRBV30 to TRBJ2-3; 7 nucleotides match TRBD1. CDR1 GTSNPN and CDR2 SVGIG come from the germline V gene (reference sequence). V lost 5 bases and J lost 4; bases outside the gene matches: 12. There are 15 residues in the CDR3.

The CDR3 sequence is CASSLDAGVTNYGYTF. The CDR3 DNA follows: TGTGCCAGCAGCTTGGATGCAGGGGTTACTAACTATGGCTACACCTTC. The J gene is TRBJ1-2, the V gene TRBV5-4; TRBD1 is a possible D gene (6 bases). CDR3 size: 16 residues. Between the trimmed V and J ends, which lost 0 bases and 0 bases, there was a span of 12 bases. The germline gives CDR1 SGHNT, CDR2 YYREEE (reference sequence).

The chain is built from TRBV6-1 and TRBJ2-1, with D tentatively TRBD2 (5 bases). The CDR3 is 14 amino acids. Germline values: CDR1 MNHNS, CDR2 SASEGT. V was clipped by 0 bases and J by 6 bases, with 9 bases between them. In nucleotides, the CDR3 is TGTGCCAGCAGTGAAGCGCTTCGGGGCAATGAGCAGTTCTTC. Protein sequence: CASSEALRGNEQFF.

The gene calls are TRBV7-9 and TRBJ2-7, with 9 bases fitting TRBD1. V gave up 4 bases and J gave up 5 bases; unmatched junction bases: 6. The CDR3 is 14 amino acids. Germline-derived CDR1 and CDR2 are SEHNR and FQNEAQ (reference sequence). The CDR3: CASSSDRGGNEQYF. The CDR3 DNA reads TGTGCCAGCAGCTCGGACAGGGGAGGGAACGAGCAGTACTTC.

J is TRBJ2-3 and V is TRBV5-1; 12 bases line up with TRBD1. CDR1 is SGHRS, CDR2 YFSETQ, per germline. This CDR3 spans 16 amino acids. With 3 bases clipped from V and 5 bases from J, the junction kept 7 bases outside the gene matches. CDR3 sequence: CASSSQGQGAKDTQYF. For the CDR3, the DNA is TGCGCCAGCAGCTCCCAGGGACAGGGGGCGAAAGATACGCAGTATTTT.

V usage is TRBV30 and J usage is TRBJ2-5; 8 bases match TRBD1. V lost 3 bases, J lost 5 bases, and 5 bases stayed unmatched. CDR3 length: 13 amino acids. Germline V gives CDR1 GTSNPN, CDR2 SVGIG (reference sequence). The CDR3 loop is CAWRMGQVETQYF. As DNA, the CDR3 is TGTGCCTGGAGAATGGGACAGGTGGAGACCCAGTACTTC.

The gene calls are TRBV10-3 and TRBJ2-7; weak D call: TRBD1 (6 bases). From germline, CDR1 is ENHRY and CDR2 SYGVKD. The CDR3 length is 13 residues. Trimming stripped 8 bases from V and 6 bases from J, with 17 bases between. CDR3 protein: CAISGREGGEQYF. CDR3 nucleotides: TGTGCCATCTCCGGACGTGAAGGGGGCGAGCAGTACTTC.

The rearrangement links TRBV6-5 to TRBJ2-7; either TRBD1 or TRBD2 may supply D (5 bases each). CDR1 MNHEY and CDR2 SVGAGI come from the germline V gene. With 2 bases removed from V and 6 bases from J, the gap between germline ends came to 11 bases. This CDR3 has 13 residues. CDR3 DNA sequence: TGTGCCAGCAGTTACACCGGGACGGTCGAGCAGTACTTC. It translates to CASSYTGTVEQYF.

The chain is built from TRBV7-9 and TRBJ2-2, with 11 bases aligning to TRBD2. The junction had 3 bases not matched to a gene; V was cut back by 3 bases and J by 0 bases. CDR3 length: 17 amino acids. Germline values: CDR1 SEHNR, CDR2 FQNEAQ (reference sequence). Here the CDR3 reads CASSFRLAGSNTGELFF. The DNA of the CDR3 is TGTGCCAGCAGCTTCCGACTAGCGGGGTCGAACACCGGGGAGCTGTTTTTT.

The CDR3: CASSSGGSTDTQYF. CDR3 sequence (DNA): TGCGCCAGCAGTTCGGGGGGTAGCACAGATACGCAGTATTTT. V gene TRBV5-1 combines with J gene TRBJ2-3; 7 bases are a match to TRBD2. The CDR3 spans 14 residues. From germline, CDR1 is SGHRS and CDR2 YFSETQ. The junction had 3 bases not matched to a gene; V was cut back by 5 bases and J by 0 bases.

V usage is TRBV13 and J usage is TRBJ1-2; TRBD1 might be the D (5 bases). Germline V gives CDR1 PRHDT, CDR2 FYEKMQ (reference sequence). The CDR3 loop spans 14 amino acids. The V end was cut by 5 bases, the J end by 8 bases, with 18 bases between. DNA for the CDR3: TGTGCCAGCAGCAGCCGCCTGAAGGGGAGCGGCTACACCTTC. This sequence encodes CASSSRLKGSGYTF.

This clone appeared a few times. The chain carries TRBV19 and TRBJ2-2, with a tentative D call TRBD2 (5 bases). The CDR3 extends over 12 amino acids. V shed 6 bases and J shed 7 bases, with 9 bases lying between them. Per the germline V gene, CDR1 is LNHDA and CDR2 is SQIVND (reference sequence). The CDR3 loop is CASRWEYGELFF. The CDR3 DNA follows: TGTGCCAGTAGGTGGGAGTACGGGGAGCTGTTTTTT.

The V gene is TRBV7-9, the J gene TRBJ2-2; TRBD2 might be the D (5 bases). The CDR3 is 14 residues long. The germline CDR1 and CDR2 sequences are SEHNR and FQNEAQ (reference sequence). The germline V and J ends were trimmed by 5 bases and 0 bases, with 7 bases remaining between them. CDR3 nucleotide sequence: TGTGCCAGCAGCCCCGGGACGAACACCGGGGAGCTGTTTTTT. Residues: CASSPGTNTGELFF.

This sequence joins TRBV19 and TRBJ1-1, with no clear D. With 5 bases removed from V and 3 bases from J, the gap between germline ends came to 10 bases. Germline CDR1 and CDR2: LNHDA and SQIVND (reference sequence). This CDR3 contains 13 residues. CDR3: CASSPLRYTEAFF. The CDR3 bases are TGTGCCAGTAGTCCATTACGGTACACTGAAGCTTTCTTT.

The J gene is TRBJ2-5, the V gene TRBV7-9, with D perhaps TRBD1 or TRBD2 (5 bases each). CDR1 and CDR2 (germline): SEHNR, FQNEAQ (reference sequence). The V end lost 5 bases, the J end lost 3 bases, and 16 bases lay between the germline ends. The CDR3 totals 15 residues. This CDR3 is CASSLGVGVEETQYF. Written as DNA, the CDR3 is TGTGCCAGCAGCCTAGGGGTGGGAGTTGAAGAGACCCAGTACTTC. The entire variable domain, with the rest obtained from reference TRBV7-9 and TRBJ2-5, is as follows: DTGVSQNPRHKITKRGQNVTFRCDPISEHNRLYWYRQTLGQGPEFLTYFQNEAQLEKSRLLSDRFSAERPKGSFSTLEIQRTEQGDSAMYLCASSLGVGVEETQYFGPGTRLLVL.

The V gene is TRBV7-9, the J gene TRBJ2-1; 10 bases line up with TRBD2. The junction had 7 bases not matched to a gene; V was cut back by 5 bases and J by 9 bases. The germline V gene has CDR1 SEHNR and CDR2 FQNEAQ (reference sequence). The CDR3 consists of 14 residues. CDR3 region: CASSRSGGDREQFF. CDR3 in DNA: TGTGCCAGCAGCCGAAGCGGGGGGGACCGTGAGCAGTTCTTC.

This chain uses TRBV6-1 with TRBJ2-7; 7 nucleotides agree with TRBD1. The ends lost 3 bases at V and 11 bases at J; junction bases unmatched: 4. The germline gives CDR1 MNHNS, CDR2 SASEGT. This CDR3 is built from 11 residues. The CDR3 bases are TGTGCCAGCAGTGATCTGGGACAGAAGTACTTC. This sequence encodes CASSDLGQKYF.

This clone was seen just once. The rearrangement links TRBV6-1 to TRBJ1-1; 9 bases are shared with TRBD1. The V segment lost 3 bases and the J segment 3 bases; nucleotides outside the gene matches: 5. The germline V gene has CDR1 MNHNS and CDR2 SASEGT. CDR3 length: 15 amino acids. CDR3 amino acids: CASSEGTGRYTEAFF. The CDR3, as DNA: TGTGCCAGCAGTGAGGGGACAGGGCGTTACACTGAAGCTTTCTTT.

The chain has TRBV15 and TRBJ1-1, with D hard to call. The CDR3 extends over 14 amino acids. The V and J ends lost 4 bases and 2 bases respectively, with 11 bases between them. Germline CDR1 is LNHNV and CDR2 is YYDKDF (reference sequence). DNA for the CDR3: TGTGCCACCAGCAAAAGTAACAGTAACACTGAAGCTTTCTTT. Its protein is CATSKSNSNTEAFF.

This rearrangement joins TRBV15 to TRBJ2-7; either TRBD1 or TRBD2 may supply D (5 bases each). The CDR3 contains 14 residues. V was pared by 3 bases and J by 2 bases, with 11 bases between. Germline lookup yields CDR1 LNHNV and CDR2 YYDKDF (reference sequence). The CDR3 is CATSRAGRTYEQYF. The CDR3 nucleotides read TGTGCCACCAGCAGGGCAGGGAGAACCTACGAGCAGTACTTC.

This chain links TRBV30 with TRBJ1-3; TRBD1 aligns across 10 bases. The germline V gene encodes CDR1 GTSNPN and CDR2 SVGIG (reference sequence). The CDR3 sequence is 15 residues long. With 5 bases clipped from V and 0 bases from J, the junction kept 4 bases outside the gene matches. DNA of the CDR3: TGTGCCTGGGGACAGGGGGTCGACTCTGGAAACACCATATATTTT. Its translation: CAWGQGVDSGNTIYF.

The chain employs TRBV30 and TRBJ1-1; D remains ambiguous. V was cut by 4 bases and J by 4 bases, with 16 bases left in between. Germline loops: CDR1 GTSNPN, CDR2 SVGIG (reference sequence). The CDR3 has 14 amino acids. This CDR3 reads CAWMGGGMITEAFF. The CDR3 coding sequence is TGTGCCTGGATGGGCGGAGGGATGATCACTGAAGCTTTCTTT.

This chain connects TRBV5-1 to TRBJ2-3; a weak D match, TRBD1 (5 bases). This CDR3 region has 15 residues. Deletions cut 0 bases from V and 1 base from J, with 9 bases between. Germline V lookup: CDR1 SGHRS, CDR2 YFSETQ. The CDR3 nucleotides are TGCGCCAGCAGCTTGGGGGGCAAACGCACAGATACGCAGTATTTT. Protein sequence: CASSLGGKRTDTQYF.

The chain is built from TRBV20-1 and TRBJ2-5; D gene uncertain. This CDR3 spans 11 amino acids. Trimming pared 0 bases from V and 5 bases from J, leaving 4 bases between. Germline CDR1 is DFQATT and CDR2 is SNEGSKA (reference sequence). This chain's CDR3 is CSARDMETQYF. Written as DNA, the CDR3 is TGCAGTGCTAGAGATATGGAGACCCAGTACTTC.

The rearrangement links TRBV7-2 to TRBJ1-1; D remains ambiguous. The CDR3 sequence is 13 residues long. Germline V gives CDR1 SGHTA, CDR2 FQGNSA. V was cut by 2 bases and J by 1 base, with 5 bases left in between. The CDR3, as DNA: TGTGCCAGCAGCTTATGGGGGAACACTGAAGCTTTCTTT. The encoded protein is CASSLWGNTEAFF.

The V call is TRBV5-6, the J call TRBJ2-7; D gene ambiguous. Germline assignment: CDR1 SGHDT and CDR2 YYEEEE. V was cut by 3 bases and J by 0 bases, with 4 bases left in between. The CDR3 consists of 12 residues. In DNA form, the CDR3 reads TGTGCCAGCAGCTCCAGCTCCTACGAGCAGTACTTC. Protein sequence: CASSSSSYEQYF. Full variable domain (remainder filled in from reference TRBV5-6 and TRBJ2-7): DAGVTQSPTHLIKTRGQQVTLRCSPKSGHDTVSWYQQALGQGPQFIFQYYEEEERQRGNFPDRFSGHQFPNYSSELNVNALLLGDSALYLCASSSSSYEQYFGPGTRLTVT.

The V gene is TRBV7-2, the J gene TRBJ1-5, with D possibly matching TRBD1 (6 bases). The CDR3 is 15 amino acids. Per the germline V gene, CDR1 is SGHTA and CDR2 is FQGNSA. The germline V and J ends were trimmed by 2 bases and 6 bases, with 14 bases remaining between them. The chain's CDR3 is CASSLSRGEGQPQHF. The CDR3 nucleotides read TGTGCCAGCAGCTTATCCAGGGGTGAGGGTCAGCCCCAGCATTTT. Full variable domain (outside the CDR3, taken from reference TRBV7-2 and TRBJ1-5): GAGVSQSPSNKVTEKGKDVELRCDPISGHTALYWYRQSLGQGLEFLIYFQGNSAPDKSGLPSDRFSAERTGGSVSTLTIQRTQQEDSAVYLCASSLSRGEGQPQHFGDGTRLSIL.

The CDR3: CASRDRPYGYTF. CDR3 DNA: TGTGCCAGCAGGGACAGGCCCTATGGCTACACCTTC. The V and J genes are TRBV6-1 and TRBJ1-2; 7 bases are a match to TRBD1. Losses at the gene ends were 6 bases for V and 4 bases for J; bases not matched to a gene: 2. The CDR3 is 12 residues long. Germline CDR1 is MNHNS and CDR2 is SASEGT.

This chain links TRBV5-1 with TRBJ2-3; either TRBD1 or TRBD2 may fit D (5 bases each). From germline, CDR1 is SGHRS and CDR2 YFSETQ. Trimming cost V 0 bases and J 5 bases, with 10 bases left between them. The CDR3 contains 14 residues. CDR3 nucleotide sequence: TGCGCCAGCAGCTTGGGGGGACCAAGAGATACGCAGTATTTT. Amino acid sequence: CASSLGGPRDTQYF.

This chain uses TRBV10-3 with TRBJ1-2; a possible D gene is TRBD1 (6 bases). Per the germline V gene, CDR1 is ENHRY and CDR2 is SYGVKD. The V end was cut by 4 bases, the J end by 5 bases, with 17 bases between. The CDR3 is 15 amino acids. The CDR3 loop is CAISVGTGRSYGYTF. The CDR3 nucleotides are TGTGCCATCAGTGTGGGAACAGGGAGGTCGTATGGCTACACCTTC.